This T cell receptor beta chain appears in the sequencing data of a study of blood T cell repertoires in COVID-19. In the original analysis: Amplification with reference gene primers provided the estimates of nucleated cell counts. Profiling relied on immunoSEQ multiplex PCR, and the TCRdb table lists in-frame clones only, not all of them. From that table come the V and J calls and clone size; the DNA was used to work out D and trimming. Altogether around 130,000 clones are present, around nine tenths being singletons, with the ten largest covering around 2.1%. In its sample, this clone was seen a few times. This CDR3 comprises 17 residues. Losses at the gene ends were 8 bases for V and 0 bases for J; bases not matched to a gene: 8. Germline V gives CDR1 LNHDA, CDR2 SQIVND (reference sequence).

Input material: peripheral blood. The rearrangement links TRBV19 to TRBJ2-6, with TRBD1 identical over 9 bases. The clonotype comes from a man aged 65-85 years with active COVID-19. DNA of the CDR3: TGTGCCAGTGGGAGGGGGACAGGGCGCTCTGGGGCCAACGTCCTGACTTTC. Amino acids: CASGRGTGRSGANVLTF.